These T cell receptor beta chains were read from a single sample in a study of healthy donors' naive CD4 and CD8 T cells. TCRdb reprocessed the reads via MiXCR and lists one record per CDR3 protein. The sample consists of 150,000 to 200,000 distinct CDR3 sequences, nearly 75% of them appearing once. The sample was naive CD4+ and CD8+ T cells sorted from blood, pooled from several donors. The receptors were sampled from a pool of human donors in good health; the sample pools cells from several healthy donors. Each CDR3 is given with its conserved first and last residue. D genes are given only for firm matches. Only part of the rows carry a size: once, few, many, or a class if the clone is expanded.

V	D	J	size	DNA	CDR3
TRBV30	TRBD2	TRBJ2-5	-	TGTGCCTGGACGGGGGGAGAGACCCAGTACTTC	CAWTGGETQYF
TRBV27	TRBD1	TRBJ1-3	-	TGTGCCAGCAGTCCACCCGGAGGGACAGGGGATAACACCATATATTTT	CASSPPGGTGDNTIYF
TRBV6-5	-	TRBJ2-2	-	TGTGCCAGCAGCCGGGGGCGGAACACCGGGGAGCTGTCTTTT	CASSRGRNTGELSF
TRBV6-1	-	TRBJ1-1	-	TGTGCCAGCGTAGCCCACCGGAACACTGAAGCTTTCTTT	CASVAHRNTEAFF
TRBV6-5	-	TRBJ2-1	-	TGTGCCAGCAGTTACTCTCTAGGGAGCTCCTACAATGAGCAGTTCTTC	CASSYSLGSSYNEQFF
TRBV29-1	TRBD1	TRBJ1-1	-	TGCAGCGTTGAAGCTCTCCGGGACAGGACCCCTGAAGCTTTCTTT	CSVEALRDRTPEAFF
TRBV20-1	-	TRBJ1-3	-	TGCAGTGCTAGAGATTATTCAGGGCTCGGTGGAAACACCATATATTTT	CSARDYSGLGGNTIYF
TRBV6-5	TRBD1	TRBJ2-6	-	TGTGCCAGCAGCCTGACAGGGGGCGCGGGACAGTCTGGGGCCAACGTCCTGACTTTC	CASSLTGGAGQSGANVLTF
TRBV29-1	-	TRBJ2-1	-	TGCAGCGTTGAACAGGCCTTTGAGCAATTCTTC	CSVEQAFEQFF
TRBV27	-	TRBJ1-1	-	TGTGCCAGCAGGGAGGAGTTACTGAACACTGAAGCTTTCTTT	CASREELLNTEAFF
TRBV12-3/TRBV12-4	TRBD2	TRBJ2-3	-	TGTGCCAGCAGTTTCCGGACTAGCGGGAGGGCAGCAGATACGCAGTATTTT	CASSFRTSGRAADTQYF
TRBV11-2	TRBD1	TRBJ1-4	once	TGTGCCAGCAGCTTATCGACAGGGGGCGTGGTGTTTTTT	CASSLSTGGVVFF
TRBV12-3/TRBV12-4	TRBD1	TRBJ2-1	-	TGTGCCAGCAGGTCACCGGGACAGTACCCCAATGAGCAGTTCTTC	CASRSPGQYPNEQFF
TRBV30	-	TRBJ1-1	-	TGTGCCTGGAGTGATCAGATGAACACTGAAGCTTTCTTT	CAWSDQMNTEAFF
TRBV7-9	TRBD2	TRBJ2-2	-	TGTGCCAGCAGCCAGGGACTAGCGGGGTACACCGGGGAGCTGTTTTTT	CASSQGLAGYTGELFF
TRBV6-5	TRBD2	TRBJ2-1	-	TGTGCCAGCAGATTAGGGACTAGCGGGATCTACAATGAGCAGTTCTTC	CASRLGTSGIYNEQFF
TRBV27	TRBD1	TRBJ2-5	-	TGTGCCAGCAGTATGGCCGGGACAGGGGACCAAGAGACCCAGTACTTC	CASSMAGTGDQETQYF
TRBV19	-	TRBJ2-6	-	TGTGCCAGTAGTATGGAAGGAAGTGGGGCCAACGTCCTGACTTTC	CASSMEGSGANVLTF
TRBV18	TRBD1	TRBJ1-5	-	TGTGCCAGCTCACTCGGGACAGGGAATCAGCCCCAGCATTTT	CASSLGTGNQPQHF
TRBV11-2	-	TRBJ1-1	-	TGTGCCAGCAGATCGGCAGGGGCAAGGTACGCTGAAGCTTTCTTT	CASRSAGARYAEAFF